These T cell receptor beta chains were read from a single sample in a study of shared clonotypes between healthy human individuals. Libraries were prepared by immunoSEQ multiplex PCR; TCRdb keeps only in-frame clonotypes and omits some of them. In the table there are hundreds of thousands of clones, less than 98% of which are singletons. The sample comprised naive CD4+ T cells sorted from blood. These receptors were obtained from a woman under 40 in good health. The conserved cysteine and the conserved F or W are not part of the CDR3 here. The D gene is left open where the match is weak. The listing skips clone size in some rows; elsewhere it reads once, few, many or a size class.

d_gene	j_gene	v_gene	abundance	CDR3aa
-	TRBJ1-2	TRBV4-1	-	ASSQGSSQEVNYGYT
TRBD1	TRBJ1-2	TRBV5-1	-	ASSLGRDRVNYGYT
TRBD2	TRBJ2-7	TRBV28	-	AGGGRAGVYEQY
TRBD1	TRBJ1-2	TRBV13	-	ASSFKAGGLLRDGYT
-	TRBJ2-1	TRBV7-3	-	ASSLGGSYNEQF
-	TRBJ1-3	TRBV19	-	ASTLGGAHGNTIY
-	TRBJ1-2	TRBV27	-	ASSLSGFSKTNYGYT
-	TRBJ1-4	TRBV10-3	-	AISESTGSLLEKLF
-	TRBJ2-7	TRBV5-1	-	ASSTSAGTPTYEQY
-	TRBJ2-1	TRBV2	-	ASSAPGRGHNNEQF
-	TRBJ1-4	TRBV28	-	ASSLGGTEKLF
-	TRBJ1-5	TRBV2	-	ASSEEVSHNQPQH
-	TRBJ2-7	TRBV7-2	-	ASSWGPPGAGNEQY
-	TRBJ1-2	TRBV2	once	ASSEATANYGYT
TRBD2	TRBJ2-3	TRBV27	-	ASSPSGRTLSTDTQY
TRBD1	TRBJ2-2	TRBV7-3	-	ASSLTGQGGTGELF
-	TRBJ2-5	TRBV5-4	-	ASSFGGKPQIETQY
TRBD1	TRBJ2-1	TRBV28	-	ASSPGTGLFSEQF
TRBD2	TRBJ2-1	TRBV29-1	-	SVDSGRRYNEQF
-	TRBJ1-4	TRBV6-5	-	ASSTQGRVNEKLF
TRBD1	TRBJ2-1	TRBV2	-	ASSEAEGTGFNEQF
TRBD2	TRBJ2-1	TRBV19	once	ASSIDQLAGGLNEQF
TRBD1	TRBJ2-7	TRBV6-5	-	ASNHRDRGYEQY
-	TRBJ2-4	TRBV5-1	-	ASSDALDWNIQY
TRBD2	TRBJ2-3	TRBV10-3	-	AISVISGSTSTDTQY
-	TRBJ2-7	TRBV28	-	ASSLPGPYEQY
-	TRBJ2-1	TRBV10-3	once	AIQGFGSYNEQF
TRBD2	TRBJ2-1	TRBV28	-	ASSLSSGSWSSYNEQF
-	TRBJ1-4	TRBV5-1	-	ASSGESNEKLF
TRBD2	TRBJ2-7	TRBV6-5	-	ASSYSSGSGEQY
TRBD2	TRBJ2-3	TRBV7-9	-	ASSLGGLVTDTQY
-	TRBJ1-3	TRBV5-1	-	TSSQSRGATIY
TRBD1	TRBJ1-1	TRBV18	-	ASSPPGTANTEAF
-	TRBJ2-1	TRBV5-1	-	ASILVAGGPPNEQF